This TCR beta chain was recorded in a study of human T cells and chemical hapten exposure. Time point defined: patch test 1, 2 weeks after DPC sensitization. Specified treatment: therapeutic diphenylcyclopropenone sensitization with weekly scalp DPC. The CDR3 has 13 residues. Trimming stripped 2 bases from V and 6 bases from J, with 13 bases between. Germline lookup yields CDR1 GTSNPN and CDR2 SVGIG (reference sequence). Each CDR3 protein gets one entry after TCRdb re-called the RACE reads with MiXCR. The data contain 84,000 or so distinct CDR3 sequences, over 9.5% of them seen just once; the ten biggest clones take up around 2.2%.

The clonotype originates from a man aged 40-55 years with alopecia areata. Some clones in this sample may be carry-over from other donors' samples. This material consisted of whole blood, taken in connection with sensitization to the hapten diphenylcyclopropenone (DPC). V and J are TRBV30 and TRBJ1-2; tentative D call: TRBD1 (6 bases). This CDR3 is CAWSSTGADGYTF. For the CDR3, the DNA is TGTGCCTGGAGTTCGACAGGTGCTGATGGCTACACCTTC.